Listed below are T cell receptor beta chains from one sample, sequenced in a study of cytomegalovirus exposure and HLA in healthy donors. The repertoire was sequenced with immunoSEQ multiplex PCR; TCRdb's copy has only in-frame clones and lacks some. Seen here are 170,000 or so clones, about three quarters observed once, and the top ten hold 2.5% to 4%. The sequenced material came from PBMCs. These receptor sequences come from a woman aged 50 to 65 in good health and CMV-seropositive. The CDR3 runs from the conserved cysteine through the conserved F or W. Each record gives: J gene, V gene, D gene, clone size, CDR3 protein, CDR3 DNA. D genes are given only for firm matches. Size values are once, few and many counts, or a class for expanded clones, and some rows have none.

>TRBJ2-7|TRBV10-3|TRBD2|-
CAISDGTSGGASYEQYF
TGTGCCATCAGTGACGGGACTAGCGGGGGGGCCTCCTACGAGCAGTACTTC
>TRBJ1-1|TRBV2|-|-
CASSELRVNTEAFF
TGTGCCAGCAGTGAATTGAGGGTGAACACTGAAGCTTTCTTT
>TRBJ1-5|TRBV19|-|few
CATRWWGGNQPQHF
TGTGCCACCAGGTGGTGGGGAGGCAATCAGCCCCAGCATTTT
>TRBJ1-6|TRBV19|-|-
CASKRGQVNNSPLHF
TGTGCCAGTAAACGAGGGCAGGTGAATAATTCACCCCTCCACTTT
>TRBJ2-7|TRBV4-2|TRBD2|-
CASSQSGTSGFLSSYEQYF
TGTGCCAGCAGCCAGTCCGGGACTAGCGGGTTCCTTAGCTCCTACGAGCAGTACTTC
>TRBJ2-5|TRBV5-4|-|few
CASSFRGGETQYF
TGTGCCAGCAGCTTTAGGGGGGGGGAGACCCAGTACTTC
>TRBJ2-7|TRBV7-2|TRBD2|-
CASSPSSGPYEQYF
TGTGCCAGCAGCCCCTCTAGCGGACCCTACGAGCAGTACTTC
>TRBJ2-7|TRBV10-3|-|-
CAIGPGIYEQYF
TGTGCCATCGGGCCAGGGATCTACGAGCAGTACTTC
>TRBJ1-1|TRBV7-9|TRBD1|-
CASSPPGTGVTEAFF
TGTGCCAGCAGCCCCCCCGGGACAGGGGTTACTGAAGCTTTCTTT
>TRBJ2-2|TRBV19|-|once
CASSPLRTWNTGELFF
TGTGCCAGTAGTCCGCTCAGGACTTGGAACACCGGGGAGCTGTTTTTT
>TRBJ1-6|TRBV6-1|-|-
CASSETRVRSYNSPLHF
TGTGCCAGCAGTGAAACCAGGGTTAGGTCCTATAATTCACCCCTCCACTTT
>TRBJ2-7|TRBV4-2|-|-
CASSPGGHSTGTYEQYF
TGTGCCAGCAGCCCGGGAGGACATTCTACAGGGACCTACGAGCAGTACTTC
>TRBJ2-1|TRBV5-1|-|-
CASSFPGGAEQFF
TGCGCCAGCAGCTTTCCTGGAGGGGCTGAGCAGTTCTTC
>TRBJ2-2|TRBV6-1|TRBD2|-
CASSEDRGGRLFF
TGTGCCAGCAGTGAAGACCGGGGGGGGCGACTGTTTTTT
>TRBJ2-1|TRBV9|-|-
CASSVAGGGGEQFF
TGTGCCAGCAGCGTAGCGGGAGGGGGCGGTGAGCAGTTCTTC
>TRBJ1-6|TRBV9|TRBD1|-
CASSVLGGDRDSPLHF
TGTGCCAGCAGCGTACTTGGCGGGGACAGGGACTCACCCCTCCACTTT
>TRBJ1-2|TRBV7-8|TRBD1|few
CASSLNRGMVYGYTF
TGTGCCAGCAGCCTAAACAGGGGGATGGTCTATGGCTACACCTTC
>TRBJ1-5|TRBV19|TRBD1|-
CASSIRQGKGQPQHF
TGTGCCAGTAGTATACGACAGGGTAAAGGGCAGCCCCAGCATTTT
>TRBJ1-6|TRBV9|-|-
CASSDRGNSPLHF
TGTGCCAGCAGCGACAGAGGGAATTCACCCCTCCACTTT
>TRBJ1-1|TRBV5-4|TRBD1|-
CASSFRDRPNTEAFF
TGTGCCAGCAGCTTCCGGGACAGGCCGAACACTGAAGCTTTCTTT
>TRBJ2-5|TRBV5-1|-|few
CASSFRGRETQYF
TGCGCCAGCAGCTTTAGGGGAAGAGAGACCCAGTACTTC
>TRBJ1-1|TRBV7-2|-|-
CASRSQGSTEAFF
TGTGCCAGCAGGTCCCAGGGAAGCACTGAAGCTTTCTTT
>TRBJ1-1|TRBV2|-|-
CASSLREGRMNTEAFF
TGTGCCAGCAGCCTCAGGGAGGGGAGGATGAACACTGAAGCTTTCTTT
>TRBJ1-2|TRBV19|TRBD1|once
CASRNDRDRVEGGYTF
TGTGCCAGTAGAAACGACCGGGACAGGGTTGAAGGGGGCTACACCTTC
>TRBJ1-5|TRBV19|TRBD1|-
CASSTRDGQAYSNQPQHF
TGTGCCAGTAGTACCAGGGACGGACAGGCATATAGCAATCAGCCCCAGCATTTT
>TRBJ1-5|TRBV5-1|TRBD1|-
CASSPGTANQPQHF
TGCGCCAGCAGCCCCGGGACAGCCAATCAGCCCCAGCATTTT
>TRBJ2-3|TRBV29-1|-|-
CSVDLLTGADTQYF
TGCAGCGTTGATCTTTTGACAGGTGCAGATACGCAGTATTTT
>TRBJ1-1|TRBV19|-|-
CATQPGSGTEAFF
TGTGCCACCCAGCCCGGGAGCGGAACTGAAGCTTTCTTT
>TRBJ2-3|TRBV7-6|-|-
CASSSSGDTQYF
TGTGCCAGCAGCTCCTCCGGGGATACGCAGTATTTT
>TRBJ2-1|TRBV5-4|TRBD2|few
CASSSRLAGTYNEQFF
TGTGCCAGCAGCTCCCGACTAGCGGGAACCTACAATGAGCAGTTCTTC
>TRBJ1-2|TRBV4-3|TRBD1|-
CASSREPRTGRYGYTF
TGCGCCAGCAGCCGAGAACCTAGGACAGGGAGATATGGCTACACCTTC
>TRBJ2-5|TRBV29-1|-|-
CSVAHRAGKEETQYF
TGCAGCGTTGCCCACCGCGCGGGGAAGGAAGAGACCCAGTACTTC
>TRBJ2-5|TRBV12-5|TRBD1|-
CASGLVHVGQGSQETQYF
TGTGCTAGTGGTTTGGTACACGTAGGACAGGGGTCCCAAGAGACCCAGTACTTC
>TRBJ2-3|TRBV7-2|TRBD2|-
CASSLLAGGQGTDTQYF
TGTGCCAGCAGCCTCCTAGCGGGGGGCCAGGGTACAGATACGCAGTATTTT
>TRBJ1-1|TRBV4-1|TRBD1|-
CASSQDQPGGSNTEAFF
TGCGCCAGCAGCCAAGATCAACCAGGGGGCTCAAACACTGAAGCTTTCTTT
>TRBJ2-1|TRBV11-2|-|-
CASALEGHEQFF
TGTGCCAGCGCCCTAGAGGGCCATGAGCAGTTCTTC
>TRBJ2-1|TRBV15|-|few
CATSRAAAYNEQFF
TGTGCCACCAGCAGAGCGGCGGCATACAATGAGCAGTTCTTC
>TRBJ2-3|TRBV5-4|-|once
CASSPAGTWGDTQYF
TGTGCCAGCAGCCCCGCCGGGACTTGGGGAGATACGCAGTATTTT
>TRBJ2-7|TRBV7-8|TRBD1|-
CASSPRDRGLTYEQYF
TGTGCCAGCAGCCCACGTGACAGGGGGCTAACCTACGAGCAGTACTTC
>TRBJ1-5|TRBV27|-|-
CASSPTVDARQPQHF
TGTGCCAGCAGTCCGACAGTGGATGCGCGTCAGCCCCAGCATTTT
>TRBJ1-3|TRBV5-6|-|-
CASSLGQAFSGNTIYF
TGTGCCAGCAGCTTGGGGCAGGCCTTCTCTGGAAACACCATATATTTT
>TRBJ2-7|TRBV30|TRBD2|-
CAWSQTSGPDYEQYF
TGTGCCTGGAGCCAGACTAGCGGGCCCGACTACGAGCAGTACTTC
>TRBJ2-1|TRBV29-1|TRBD2|-
CSVEEGLALANEQFF
TGCAGCGTGGAAGAGGGACTAGCCTTGGCTAATGAGCAGTTCTTC
>TRBJ1-1|TRBV2|TRBD1|-
CASSGQGSEAFF
TGTGCCAGCAGTGGACAGGGGTCTGAAGCTTTCTTT
>TRBJ2-2|TRBV30|-|-
CAAPQDTGELFF
TGTGCCGCGCCACAGGACACCGGGGAGCTGTTTTTT